The rows below give T cell receptor beta chains drawn from one sample of a study of blood T cells in healthy people across ages. TCRdb independently ran MiXCR on the 5' RACE reads; one entry per CDR3 protein. There are about 1.7 million distinct CDR3 sequences in the sample; 25% to 30% occur only once, and roughly 8% lies in the top ten. The sample consisted of blood. The origin of the receptors is a woman under 40 in good health. The CDR3 runs from the conserved cysteine through the conserved F or W. D genes are given only for firm matches. A clone size is listed for some rows: how often the clone was seen (once, few, many), or a class if it is expanded.

>.|TRBV20-1|TRBJ1-1|few
CSALIRGGDTEAFF
>.|TRBV5-1|.|few
CASSPTLGVREQYF
>TRBD1|TRBV6-5|TRBJ1-5|.
CASSSGQGRYQPQHF
>.|TRBV29-1|TRBJ1-1|few
CSVEFSGANTEAFF
>TRBD2|TRBV6-2/TRBV6-3|TRBJ2-1|.
CASSYSLLAGEDNNEQFF
>.|TRBV28|TRBJ2-3|many
CASNRSPDTQYF
>.|TRBV12-3/TRBV12-4|TRBJ2-1|few
CASSLRGHPGGEQFF
>.|TRBV28|TRBJ1-6|.
CASSSSDNSAFHF
>.|TRBV19|TRBJ2-1|few
CASSMGHLNNEQFF
>TRBD2|TRBV4-1|TRBJ2-3|once
CASSQEGSGGAVDTQYF
>TRBD1|TRBV5-1|TRBJ1-2|many
CASSPTGDYGYTF
>TRBD1|TRBV6-5|TRBJ1-2|.
CVSSYGGGIDYGYTF
>.|TRBV4-1|TRBJ2-4|few
CASSQTGPGNIQYF
>TRBD1|TRBV14|TRBJ2-7|many
CASSQGGQGFTYEQYF
>TRBD2|TRBV11-1|TRBJ2-1|few
CASSFSGGARYEQFF
>TRBD1|TRBV12-3/TRBV12-4|TRBJ2-7|.
CASRPSGTGTHEQYF
>.|TRBV11-2|TRBJ2-1|few
CASSLKAGSSYNEQFF
>TRBD2|TRBV5-1|TRBJ2-1|.
CASSVSGRIYNEQFF
>.|TRBV6-6|TRBJ2-7|few
CASSSSTSGRRHEQYF
>TRBD2|TRBV7-9|TRBJ2-3|.
CASRSSGGAADTQYF
>.|TRBV11-3|TRBJ2-1|.
CASSSGGTSYNEQFF
>TRBD2|TRBV20-1|TRBJ2-5|.
CSATYRELAGYNEQYF
>TRBD1|TRBV12-3/TRBV12-4|TRBJ1-2|.
CASRLTGEDGYTF